This is a list of T cell receptor beta chains from one sample in a study of cytomegalovirus exposure and HLA in healthy donors. Produced via immunoSEQ multiplex PCR; TCRdb's table is partial and in-frame only. Among some 88,000 clones, more than 65% were seen once, and the ten largest hold 15% to 20%. Sequenced: PBMCs. All receptors derive from a woman between 18 and 29 years old in good health and CMV-seropositive. CDR3s include the opening cysteine and the closing phenylalanine or tryptophan. Each record gives: V gene, D gene, J gene, clone size, CDR3 length, CDR3 DNA, CDR3 protein. The D gene is left open where the match is weak. Rows give clone size only sometimes, using once, few, many, or a class for an expanded clone.

v_gene: TRBV7-3
d_gene: -
j_gene: TRBJ2-1
abundance: -
len: 13
CDR3nt: TGTGCCAGCAGTTATAAAACAGGGTTTGAGCAGTTCTTC
CDR3aa: CASSYKTGFEQFF

v_gene: TRBV5-6
d_gene: TRBD1
j_gene: TRBJ1-2
abundance: -
len: 15
CDR3nt: TGTGCCAGCAGCGCCGACAGGGGAGGGAACTATGGCTACACCTTC
CDR3aa: CASSADRGGNYGYTF

v_gene: TRBV7-8
d_gene: -
j_gene: TRBJ2-5
abundance: -
len: 14
CDR3nt: TGTGCCAGCAGCAAGCGGACAGTCCAAGAGACCCAGTACTTC
CDR3aa: CASSKRTVQETQYF

v_gene: TRBV28
d_gene: TRBD2
j_gene: TRBJ2-7
abundance: -
len: 14
CDR3nt: TGTGCCAGCAGGCTAGCGGGACTAGAGTACGAGCAGTACTTC
CDR3aa: CASRLAGLEYEQYF

v_gene: TRBV10-3
d_gene: -
j_gene: TRBJ2-7
abundance: -
len: 13
CDR3nt: TGTGCCATCTCCGGGACATTGGGCTACGAGCAGTACTTC
CDR3aa: CAISGTLGYEQYF

v_gene: TRBV7-2
d_gene: TRBD1
j_gene: TRBJ1-1
abundance: -
len: 12
CDR3nt: TGTGCCAGCAGCACAGGGGGTTTAGAAGCTTTCTTT
CDR3aa: CASSTGGLEAFF

v_gene: TRBV6-5
d_gene: TRBD1
j_gene: TRBJ1-2
abundance: -
len: 14
CDR3nt: TGTGCCAGCAGAAATCCGGGACAGGGGTATGGCTACACCTTC
CDR3aa: CASRNPGQGYGYTF

v_gene: TRBV9
d_gene: -
j_gene: TRBJ2-1
abundance: -
len: 13
CDR3nt: TGTGCCAGCAGCGTAAATCCGGGCAATGAGCAGTTCTTC
CDR3aa: CASSVNPGNEQFF

v_gene: TRBV29-1
d_gene: TRBD2
j_gene: TRBJ2-1
abundance: -
len: 15
CDR3nt: TGCAGCGTCCGCGGACTAGCGGGAGGGGGGAATGAGCAGTTCTTC
CDR3aa: CSVRGLAGGGNEQFF

v_gene: TRBV5-6
d_gene: TRBD1
j_gene: TRBJ1-6
abundance: -
len: 16
CDR3nt: TGTGCCAGCAGCTTACAGGGGGCGCCTAGAAGATCACCCCTCCACTTT
CDR3aa: CASSLQGAPRRSPLHF

v_gene: TRBV25-1
d_gene: TRBD2
j_gene: TRBJ2-7
abundance: -
len: 15
CDR3nt: TGTGCCAGCAGTGAGTTTCTAGCGGGAAGGTACGAGCAGTACTTC
CDR3aa: CASSEFLAGRYEQYF

v_gene: TRBV4-3
d_gene: TRBD1
j_gene: TRBJ2-7
abundance: -
len: 14
CDR3nt: TGCGCCAGCAGCCGGGACAGGGTAACCCACGAGCAGTACTTC
CDR3aa: CASSRDRVTHEQYF

v_gene: TRBV12-5
d_gene: TRBD1
j_gene: TRBJ1-6
abundance: -
len: 14
CDR3nt: TGTGCTAGTGGTTCGGGACAGGGGGTATCACCCCTCCACTTT
CDR3aa: CASGSGQGVSPLHF

v_gene: TRBV27
d_gene: -
j_gene: TRBJ2-7
abundance: once
len: 14
CDR3nt: TGTGCCAGCAGTTTCGCCGTGAGCTCCTACGAGCAGTACTTC
CDR3aa: CASSFAVSSYEQYF

v_gene: TRBV4-1
d_gene: -
j_gene: TRBJ1-2
abundance: -
len: 14
CDR3nt: TGCGCCAGCAGCACCCTTCTAGGAGGCTATGGCTACACCTTC
CDR3aa: CASSTLLGGYGYTF

v_gene: TRBV6-1
d_gene: TRBD2
j_gene: TRBJ2-7
abundance: -
len: 15
CDR3nt: TGTGCCAGCAGTTTCCCTAGCGGGAGTGGGTACGAGCAGTACTTC
CDR3aa: CASSFPSGSGYEQYF

v_gene: TRBV7-2
d_gene: TRBD2
j_gene: TRBJ2-7
abundance: -
len: 15
CDR3nt: TGTGCCAGCAGCTTAGTTTCTAGCGGGGGTTACGAGCAGTACTTC
CDR3aa: CASSLVSSGGYEQYF

v_gene: TRBV7-2
d_gene: TRBD1
j_gene: TRBJ2-3
abundance: -
len: 16
CDR3nt: TGTGCCAGCAGAAAAGACAGGGGAGAAGCTTTCTATACGCAGTATTTT
CDR3aa: CASRKDRGEAFYTQYF

v_gene: TRBV6-5
d_gene: -
j_gene: TRBJ2-1
abundance: few
len: 13
CDR3nt: TGTGCCAGCAGATTAAGACTAGTAAATGAGCAGTTCTTC
CDR3aa: CASRLRLVNEQFF

v_gene: TRBV29-1
d_gene: TRBD2
j_gene: TRBJ2-1
abundance: once
len: 13
CDR3nt: TGCAGCGTTCCCTTAGCGGGCTACAATGAGCAGTTCTTC
CDR3aa: CSVPLAGYNEQFF

v_gene: TRBV11-2
d_gene: TRBD2
j_gene: TRBJ2-1
abundance: -
len: 17
CDR3nt: TGTGCCAGCAGACAAAGACTAGCGGGCCAATCCCACAATGAGCAGTTCTTC
CDR3aa: CASRQRLAGQSHNEQFF

v_gene: TRBV6-5
d_gene: -
j_gene: TRBJ1-5
abundance: -
len: 13
CDR3nt: TGTGCCAGCAGTTACTCCCGGTTTCAGCCCCAGCATTTT
CDR3aa: CASSYSRFQPQHF

v_gene: TRBV27
d_gene: -
j_gene: TRBJ1-1
abundance: few
len: 14
CDR3nt: TGTGCCAGCAATCCTAGTACAGGGAACACTGAAGCTTTCTTT
CDR3aa: CASNPSTGNTEAFF

v_gene: TRBV19
d_gene: -
j_gene: TRBJ1-5
abundance: -
len: 12
CDR3nt: TGTGCCAGTAGTCCGCCGGCGGGGCCCCAGCATTTT
CDR3aa: CASSPPAGPQHF

v_gene: TRBV9
d_gene: TRBD1
j_gene: TRBJ2-7
abundance: few
len: 15
CDR3nt: TGTGCCAGCAGCGCCGGGACAGGGGGCAGGCACGAGCAGTACTTC
CDR3aa: CASSAGTGGRHEQYF

v_gene: TRBV5-4
d_gene: -
j_gene: TRBJ2-7
abundance: few
len: 14
CDR3nt: TGTGCCAGCAGCCCAGAGCGGCGTTGGGACGAGCAGTACTTC
CDR3aa: CASSPERRWDEQYF

v_gene: TRBV4-3
d_gene: TRBD2
j_gene: TRBJ2-1
abundance: -
len: 16
CDR3nt: TGCGCCAGCAGCCAAGATAGCGGGACTAGATCGGGGGAGCAGTTCTTC
CDR3aa: CASSQDSGTRSGEQFF

v_gene: TRBV11-2
d_gene: -
j_gene: TRBJ2-5
abundance: -
len: 16
CDR3nt: TGTGCCAGCAGCTTAAATGTCGGGGGAAGCCAAGAGACCCAGTACTTC
CDR3aa: CASSLNVGGSQETQYF

v_gene: TRBV7-8
d_gene: TRBD2
j_gene: TRBJ2-5
abundance: -
len: 15
CDR3nt: TGTGCCAGCAGTTTTAGCGGGGGCCAAGGGGAGACCCAGTACTTC
CDR3aa: CASSFSGGQGETQYF

v_gene: TRBV28
d_gene: TRBD1
j_gene: TRBJ1-5
abundance: many
len: 16
CDR3nt: TGTGCCAGCAGCCCGGGACAGGGGGAAGTCAATCAGCCCCAGCATTTT
CDR3aa: CASSPGQGEVNQPQHF

v_gene: TRBV7-2
d_gene: TRBD1
j_gene: TRBJ1-2
abundance: -
len: 15
CDR3nt: TGTGCCAGCAGCCCCGAGGGACAGGGCGACCCAGGCTACACCTTC
CDR3aa: CASSPEGQGDPGYTF

v_gene: TRBV5-5
d_gene: -
j_gene: TRBJ1-1
abundance: -
len: 13
CDR3nt: TGTGCCAGCAGCCCCGAGCCGAACACTGAAGCTTTCTTT
CDR3aa: CASSPEPNTEAFF

v_gene: TRBV7-2
d_gene: -
j_gene: TRBJ2-1
abundance: -
len: 12
CDR3nt: TGTGCCAGCAGCTTTCTTAACAATGAGCAGTTCTTC
CDR3aa: CASSFLNNEQFF

v_gene: TRBV27
d_gene: TRBD1
j_gene: TRBJ1-1
abundance: -
len: 13
CDR3nt: TGTGCCAGCAGGTTAGACAGGGGTACTGAAGCTTTCTTT
CDR3aa: CASRLDRGTEAFF

v_gene: TRBV11-2
d_gene: -
j_gene: TRBJ1-4
abundance: -
len: 14
CDR3nt: TGTGCCAGCAGCTTCGGGACAACTAATGAAAAACTGTTTTTT
CDR3aa: CASSFGTTNEKLFF

v_gene: TRBV15
d_gene: TRBD2
j_gene: TRBJ2-5
abundance: medium-sized
len: 13
CDR3nt: TGTGCCACCAGCGGCTTAGCGGGGGAGACCCAGTACTTC
CDR3aa: CATSGLAGETQYF

v_gene: TRBV5-8
d_gene: TRBD2
j_gene: TRBJ2-3
abundance: -
len: 15
CDR3nt: TGTGCCAGCAGCTTAACTAGCGGGGGGTTCGATACGCAGTATTTT
CDR3aa: CASSLTSGGFDTQYF

v_gene: TRBV6-1
d_gene: TRBD1
j_gene: TRBJ1-2
abundance: -
len: 13
CDR3nt: TGTGCCAGCAGGGCCGGGACAGCCTATGGCTACACCTTC
CDR3aa: CASRAGTAYGYTF

v_gene: TRBV28
d_gene: TRBD1
j_gene: TRBJ1-2
abundance: -
len: 15
CDR3nt: TGTGCCAGCAGCTATGGAGGGGGCGGTGAAGGTGGCTACACCTTC
CDR3aa: CASSYGGGGEGGYTF

v_gene: TRBV18
d_gene: -
j_gene: TRBJ2-7
abundance: few
len: 13
CDR3nt: TGTGCCAGCTCACCACGGCCCCAGGGTGAGCAGTACTTC
CDR3aa: CASSPRPQGEQYF

v_gene: TRBV4-1
d_gene: -
j_gene: TRBJ2-1
abundance: once
len: 14
CDR3nt: TGCGCCAGCCTAGGGAACGGGAGCTTCTATGAGCAGTTCTTC
CDR3aa: CASLGNGSFYEQFF

v_gene: TRBV7-2
d_gene: -
j_gene: TRBJ2-1
abundance: -
len: 15
CDR3nt: TGTGCCAGCAGCTTAGCTGGGGGCTTTAACAATGAGCAGTTCTTC
CDR3aa: CASSLAGGFNNEQFF

v_gene: TRBV7-9
d_gene: -
j_gene: TRBJ1-1
abundance: -
len: 11
CDR3nt: TGTGCCAGCCCCTTGAACACTGAAGCTTTCTTT
CDR3aa: CASPLNTEAFF

v_gene: TRBV29-1
d_gene: -
j_gene: TRBJ1-1
abundance: few
len: 13
CDR3nt: TGCAGCGTTGTGCCCAGGGTGAACACTGAAGCTTTCTTT
CDR3aa: CSVVPRVNTEAFF

v_gene: TRBV7-8
d_gene: TRBD2
j_gene: TRBJ2-1
abundance: -
len: 15
CDR3nt: TGTGCCAGCAGGGTGCGCGCGGGAGGGGGGGATGAGCAGTTCTTC
CDR3aa: CASRVRAGGGDEQFF

v_gene: TRBV9
d_gene: -
j_gene: TRBJ1-3
abundance: -
len: 16
CDR3nt: TGTGCCAGCAGCGTAACCCACGGGATCTCTGGAAACACCATATATTTT
CDR3aa: CASSVTHGISGNTIYF

v_gene: TRBV7-2
d_gene: -
j_gene: TRBJ2-5
abundance: -
len: 15
CDR3nt: TGTGCCAGCAGCTTAGCGACTAGAGCACAAGAGACCCAGTACTTC
CDR3aa: CASSLATRAQETQYF

v_gene: TRBV5-6
d_gene: TRBD2
j_gene: TRBJ2-1
abundance: -
len: 15
CDR3nt: TGTGCCAGCAGCTCCGGACTAGGGGCCAACAATGAGCAGTTCTTC
CDR3aa: CASSSGLGANNEQFF

v_gene: TRBV18
d_gene: -
j_gene: TRBJ1-1
abundance: -
len: 15
CDR3nt: TGTGCCAGCTCACCTTTCAGGCAAAAGAACACTGAAGCTTTCTTT
CDR3aa: CASSPFRQKNTEAFF

v_gene: TRBV7-8
d_gene: TRBD2
j_gene: TRBJ2-7
abundance: -
len: 14
CDR3nt: TGTGCCAGCTTCAGCGGGGAGAGGGCCTACGAGCAGTACTTC
CDR3aa: CASFSGERAYEQYF

v_gene: TRBV14
d_gene: -
j_gene: TRBJ1-2
abundance: -
len: 13
CDR3nt: TGTGCCAGCAGCCCTTTCCCTAACTATGGCTACACCTTC
CDR3aa: CASSPFPNYGYTF

v_gene: TRBV19
d_gene: -
j_gene: TRBJ1-2
abundance: -
len: 16
CDR3nt: TGTGCCAGTATCGACATCGACACACCCTCTGACTATGGCTACACCTTC
CDR3aa: CASIDIDTPSDYGYTF

v_gene: TRBV14
d_gene: TRBD1
j_gene: TRBJ1-4
abundance: few
len: 16
CDR3nt: TGTGCCAGCAGCCAAGGGACAGGGAGCCCTAGAGAAAAACTGTTTTTT
CDR3aa: CASSQGTGSPREKLFF

v_gene: TRBV4-2
d_gene: -
j_gene: TRBJ2-3
abundance: -
len: 16
CDR3nt: TGTGCCAGCAGCCCACGGACATCGCTGGACACAGATACGCAGTATTTT
CDR3aa: CASSPRTSLDTDTQYF

v_gene: TRBV9
d_gene: TRBD1
j_gene: TRBJ1-4
abundance: -
len: 14
CDR3nt: TGTGCCAGCAACCAGGGGGGCTCTAATGAAAAACTGTTTTTT
CDR3aa: CASNQGGSNEKLFF

v_gene: TRBV19
d_gene: -
j_gene: TRBJ1-2
abundance: once
len: 12
CDR3nt: TGTGCCAGTAGCCCGGGACTCTATGGCTACACCTTC
CDR3aa: CASSPGLYGYTF

v_gene: TRBV28
d_gene: -
j_gene: TRBJ1-1
abundance: -
len: 13
CDR3nt: TGTGCCAGCAGGTTCGAAGAGTACACTGAAGCTTTCTTT
CDR3aa: CASRFEEYTEAFF

v_gene: TRBV5-1
d_gene: TRBD1
j_gene: TRBJ1-4
abundance: -
len: 14
CDR3nt: TGTGCTAGCAGCATGGGACAGGGGAATGAAAAACTGTTTTTT
CDR3aa: CASSMGQGNEKLFF

v_gene: TRBV29-1
d_gene: TRBD1
j_gene: TRBJ2-2
abundance: -
len: 16
CDR3nt: TGCAGCGTTGAAGATCAGGACAGGGGTGTTACCGGGGAGCTGTTTTTT
CDR3aa: CSVEDQDRGVTGELFF

v_gene: TRBV19
d_gene: -
j_gene: TRBJ2-7
abundance: -
len: 14
CDR3nt: TGTGCCAGTAGCCCGGAGGAGAGCTTTTACGAGCAGTACTTC
CDR3aa: CASSPEESFYEQYF